The present T cell receptor (beta chain) was sequenced within a study of T cells in Graves' hyperthyroidism and ophthalmopathy. Study background: At the time of initial diagnosis and before any treatment, peripheral blood was collected.

Study outcomes and limitations: Blood also showed most of the thyroid clonotypes that were expanded above 0.001. The model predicted ophthalmopathy a median roughly six months before onset.

Germline V gene lookup returns CDR1 DFQATT and CDR2 SNEGSKA (reference sequence). Trimming removed 3 bases from V and 3 bases from J, with 15 bases in between. The CDR3 is 14 amino acids. Ten or more counts support this clonotype. The antigen is unknown. Using RNA transcripts as the source, TCR beta CDR3 regions were amplified. The HTBI set primed first-round TCR CDR3 RT-PCR. MiXCR, run by TCRdb on the multiplex PCR reads, gives a single entry per CDR3 protein. The sample lists under 400,000 distinct CDR3 sequences; roughly 15% were seen once. Hyperthyroidism had been newly diagnosed in patients aged 18 to 65, and its duration was under 2 months.

The rearrangement joins TRBV20-1 to TRBJ2-7, with D possibly being TRBD1 or TRBD2 (5 bases each). The receptor's source is a man aged 30-40 years with Graves' hyperthyroidism. Sequencing used blood. The CDR3 DNA reads TGCAGTGCTAGGAGGGGCGCTAGTAACTACGAGCAGTACTTC. Its translation is CSARRGASNYEQYF.